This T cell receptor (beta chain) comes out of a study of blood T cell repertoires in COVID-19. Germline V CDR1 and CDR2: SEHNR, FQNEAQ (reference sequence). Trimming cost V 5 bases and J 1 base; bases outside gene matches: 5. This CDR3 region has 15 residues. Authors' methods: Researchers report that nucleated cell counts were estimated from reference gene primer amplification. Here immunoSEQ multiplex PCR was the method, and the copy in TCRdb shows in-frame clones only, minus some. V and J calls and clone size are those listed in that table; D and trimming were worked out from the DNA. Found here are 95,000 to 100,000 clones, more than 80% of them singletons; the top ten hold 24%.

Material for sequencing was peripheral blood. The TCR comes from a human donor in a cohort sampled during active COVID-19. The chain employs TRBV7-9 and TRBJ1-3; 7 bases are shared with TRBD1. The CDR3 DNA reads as TGTGCCAGCAGCCCACGACAGGGTTCTGGAAACACCATATATTTT. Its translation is CASSPRQGSGNTIYF.